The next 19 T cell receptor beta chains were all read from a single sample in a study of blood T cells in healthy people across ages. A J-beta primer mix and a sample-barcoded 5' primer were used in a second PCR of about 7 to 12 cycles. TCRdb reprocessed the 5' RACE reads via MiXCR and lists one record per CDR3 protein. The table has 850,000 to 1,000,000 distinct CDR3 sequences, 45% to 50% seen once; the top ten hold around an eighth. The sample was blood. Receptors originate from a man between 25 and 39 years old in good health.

The chain's CDR3 is CASSSNLGQGHEQYF. The CDR3 DNA reads TGTGCCAGCAGCTCAAACCTGGGACAGGGCCACGAGCAGTACTTC. The chain couples TRBV7-9 to TRBJ2-7, with 9 bases matching TRBD1. The CDR3 is 15 amino acids. Germline loops: CDR1 SEHNR, CDR2 FQNEAQ (reference sequence). The J segment lost 5 bases and the V segment lost 4 bases, leaving 9 bases of the junction unmatched.

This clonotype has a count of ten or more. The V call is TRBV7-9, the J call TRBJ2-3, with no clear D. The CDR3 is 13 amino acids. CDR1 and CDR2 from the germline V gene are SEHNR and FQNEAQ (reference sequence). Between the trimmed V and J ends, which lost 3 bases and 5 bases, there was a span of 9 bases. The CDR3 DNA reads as TGTGCCAGCAGCTTCCCACCCGGAGATACGCAGTATTTT. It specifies CASSFPPGDTQYF.

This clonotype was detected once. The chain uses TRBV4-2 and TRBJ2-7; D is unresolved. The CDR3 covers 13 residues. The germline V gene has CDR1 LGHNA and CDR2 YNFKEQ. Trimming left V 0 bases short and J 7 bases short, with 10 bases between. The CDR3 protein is CASSQDLKAEQYF. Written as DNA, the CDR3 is TGTGCCAGCAGCCAAGATCTGAAAGCAGAGCAGTACTTC.

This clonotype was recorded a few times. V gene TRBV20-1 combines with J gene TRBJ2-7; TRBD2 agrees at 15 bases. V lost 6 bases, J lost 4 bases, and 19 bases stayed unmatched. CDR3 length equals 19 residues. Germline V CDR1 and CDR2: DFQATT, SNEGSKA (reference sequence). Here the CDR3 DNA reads TGCAGTGCCTTAAAATCCGGGACTAGCGGGGGGAAGTCGATTTACGAGCAGTACTTC. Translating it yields CSALKSGTSGGKSIYEQYF.

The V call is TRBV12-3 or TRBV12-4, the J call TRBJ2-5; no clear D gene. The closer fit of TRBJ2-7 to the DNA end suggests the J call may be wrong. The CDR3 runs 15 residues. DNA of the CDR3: TGTGCCAGCAGCCAACAAGGACGCCCCCTCTACGAGCAGTACTTC. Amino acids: CASSQQGRPLYEQYF.

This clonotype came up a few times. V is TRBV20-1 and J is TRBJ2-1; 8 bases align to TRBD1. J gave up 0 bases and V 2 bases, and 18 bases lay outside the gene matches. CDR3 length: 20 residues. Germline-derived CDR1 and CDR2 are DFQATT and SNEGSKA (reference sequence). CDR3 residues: CSARNLWTGSLRSSYNEQFF. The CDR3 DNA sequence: TGCAGTGCTAGAAATCTATGGACAGGGTCCCTGAGGAGCTCCTACAATGAGCAGTTCTTC.

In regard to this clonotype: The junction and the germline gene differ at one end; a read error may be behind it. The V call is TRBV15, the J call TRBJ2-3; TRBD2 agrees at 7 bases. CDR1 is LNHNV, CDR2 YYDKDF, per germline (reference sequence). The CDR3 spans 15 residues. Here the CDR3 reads CVTSREAGTSDTQYF. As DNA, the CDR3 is TGTGTCACCAGCAGAGAAGCGGGAACGTCAGATACGCAGTATTTT.

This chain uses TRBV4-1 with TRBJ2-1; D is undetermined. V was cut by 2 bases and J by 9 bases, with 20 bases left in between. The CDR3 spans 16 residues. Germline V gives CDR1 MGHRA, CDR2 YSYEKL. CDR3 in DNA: TGCGCCAGCAGCCAATTAGACATACTCTTCTACGGTGAGCAGTTCTTC. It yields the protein CASSQLDILFYGEQFF.

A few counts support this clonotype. DNA for the CDR3: TGTGCCAGCAGCCGGACCGTTAGCACAGATACGCAGTATTTT. This codes for CASSRTVSTDTQYF. This rearrangement joins TRBV7-9 to TRBJ2-3, with D hard to call. The CDR3 spans 14 residues. V lost 5 bases, J lost 0 bases, and 9 bases lay in between. Germline values: CDR1 SEHNR, CDR2 FQNEAQ (reference sequence).

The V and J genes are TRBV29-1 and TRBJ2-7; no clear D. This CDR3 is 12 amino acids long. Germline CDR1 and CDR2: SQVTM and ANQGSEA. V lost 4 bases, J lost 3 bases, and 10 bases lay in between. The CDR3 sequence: CSVVEWNYEQYF. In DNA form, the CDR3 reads TGCAGCGTTGTCGAATGGAACTACGAGCAGTACTTC.

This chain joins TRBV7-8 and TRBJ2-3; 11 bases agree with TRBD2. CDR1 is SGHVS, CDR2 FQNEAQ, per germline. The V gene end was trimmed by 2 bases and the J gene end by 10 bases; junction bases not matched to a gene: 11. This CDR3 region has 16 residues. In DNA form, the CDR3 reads TGTGCCAGCAGCTTAAACCCCCTAGCGGGGGGAGGTGCGCAGTATTTT. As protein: CASSLNPLAGGGAQYF.

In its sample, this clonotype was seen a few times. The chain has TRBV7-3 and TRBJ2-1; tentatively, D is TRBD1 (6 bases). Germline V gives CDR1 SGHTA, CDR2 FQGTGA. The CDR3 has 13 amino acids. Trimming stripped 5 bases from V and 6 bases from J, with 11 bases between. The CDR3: CASSATQGNEQFF. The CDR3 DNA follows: TGTGCCAGCAGCGCCACACAGGGCAATGAGCAGTTCTTC.

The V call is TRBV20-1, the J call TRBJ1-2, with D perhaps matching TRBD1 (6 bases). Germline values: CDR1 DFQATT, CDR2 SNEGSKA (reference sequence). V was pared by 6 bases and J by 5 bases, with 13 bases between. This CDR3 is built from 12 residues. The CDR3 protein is CSANRGGYGYTF. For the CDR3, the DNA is TGCAGTGCCAACAGAGGGGGGTATGGCTACACCTTC.

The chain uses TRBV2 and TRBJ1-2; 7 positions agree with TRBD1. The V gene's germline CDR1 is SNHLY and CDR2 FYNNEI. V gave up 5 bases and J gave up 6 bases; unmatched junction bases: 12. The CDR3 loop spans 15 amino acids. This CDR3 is CASSHPQGVWDGYTF. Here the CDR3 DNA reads TGTGCCAGCAGTCATCCCCAGGGGGTTTGGGATGGCTACACCTTC.

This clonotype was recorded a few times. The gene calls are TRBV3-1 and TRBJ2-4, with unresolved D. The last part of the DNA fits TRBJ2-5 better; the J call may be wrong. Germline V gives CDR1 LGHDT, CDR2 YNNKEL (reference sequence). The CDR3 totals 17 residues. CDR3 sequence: CASSQDIVGGAQETQYF. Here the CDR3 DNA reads TGTGCCAGCAGCCAAGATATCGTGGGCGGAGCCCAAGAGACCCAGTACTTC.

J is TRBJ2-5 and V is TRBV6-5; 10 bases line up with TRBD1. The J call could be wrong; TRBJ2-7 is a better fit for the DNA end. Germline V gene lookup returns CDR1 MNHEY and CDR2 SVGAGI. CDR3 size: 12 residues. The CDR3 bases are TGTGCCACCCGGGACAGGGGTTACGAGCAGTACTTC. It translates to CATRDRGYEQYF.

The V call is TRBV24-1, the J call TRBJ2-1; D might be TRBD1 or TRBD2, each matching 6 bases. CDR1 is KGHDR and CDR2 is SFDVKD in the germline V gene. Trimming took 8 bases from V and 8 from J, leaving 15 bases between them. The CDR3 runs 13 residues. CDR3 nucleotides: TGTGCCACCACTGACAGGACGGGGGATGAGCAGTTCTTC. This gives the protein CATTDRTGDEQFF.

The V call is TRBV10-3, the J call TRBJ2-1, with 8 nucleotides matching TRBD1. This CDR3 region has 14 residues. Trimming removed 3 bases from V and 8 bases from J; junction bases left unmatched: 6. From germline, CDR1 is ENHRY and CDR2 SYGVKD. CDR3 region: CAISDGQGDYEQFF. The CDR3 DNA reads TGTGCCATCAGTGATGGACAGGGTGATTATGAGCAGTTCTTC.

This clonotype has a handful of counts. This CDR3 reads CASRDTSSSYEQYF. In DNA form, the CDR3 reads TGTGCCAGCAGGGACACCTCGAGCTCCTACGAGCAGTACTTC. The rearrangement uses TRBV2 and TRBJ2-7, with a tentative D call TRBD1 (5 bases). Germline V gene data show CDR1 as SNHLY and CDR2 as FYNNEI. Trimming took off 6 bases at V and 0 bases at J, with 12 bases between the two ends. This CDR3 spans 14 amino acids.